This TCR delta chain comes out of a study of Vδ1+ human thymocytes. About this clone: Its antigen is unknown.

The study's findings and limits: Highly polyclonal TRG and TRD repertoires with Gaussian CDR3 length distributions appeared in thymus.

Sequences come from RNA converted to cDNA by reverse transcription. Pooled V-gene forward primers with one constant-region reverse primer generated the CDR3 amplicons by multiplex PCR. TCRdb re-called clones from the multiplex PCR reads using CATT. The table shows under 85,000 delta-chain clones, with around 32% occurring only once. The CDR3 covers 20 residues. CDR1 is TSWWSYY and CDR2 is QGS in the germline V gene. V was shortened by 3 bases and J by 8 bases, with 34 bases between the two germline ends. The origin of this receptor is a boy under three years old who had congenital heart surgery. The sequenced sample consisted of Vdelta1+ gamma-delta thymocytes from the thymus. Subset noted: FACS-sorted CD3+ TCRalphabeta- TCRVdelta1+ TCRVdelta2- thymocytes. The rearrangement joins TRDV1 to TRDJ1, with a possible D match to TRDD2 (9 bases). CDR3 in amino acids: CALGDAFLRAGGTGRRKLIF. The CDR3 DNA is TGTGCTCTTGGGGACGCCTTCCTACGAGCTGGGGGAACTGGGAGGCGGAAACTCATCTTT.